This T cell receptor (beta chain) was captured in a study of cytomegalovirus exposure and HLA in healthy donors. The CDR3 runs 13 residues. The germline CDR1 and CDR2 sequences are SGHTA and FQGTGA. Trimming stripped 8 bases from V and 7 bases from J, with 15 bases between. Using immunoSEQ multiplex PCR, the repertoire was profiled, and TCRdb retains in-frame clones only, with some absent. The sample lists some 130,000 clones; approximately 80% were seen once. This sequence was found in a man younger than 45 in good health and CMV-seropositive. The sample consisted of PBMCs. The gene calls are TRBV7-3 and TRBJ1-5; D unresolved. For the CDR3, the DNA is TGTGCCAGCGCCCGGGGTGACGCCCAGCCCCAGCATTTT. This translates into CASARGDAQPQHF.